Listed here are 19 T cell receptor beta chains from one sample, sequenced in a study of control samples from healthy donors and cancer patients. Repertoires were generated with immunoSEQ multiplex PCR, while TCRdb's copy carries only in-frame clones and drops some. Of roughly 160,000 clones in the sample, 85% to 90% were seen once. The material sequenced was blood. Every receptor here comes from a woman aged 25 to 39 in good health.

The CDR3 protein is CAWTLGGAIKYGYTF. The CDR3 DNA sequence: TGTGCCTGGACCCTAGGGGGGGCAATAAAATATGGCTACACCTTC. The chain has TRBV30 and TRBJ1-2, with D possibly matching TRBD1 (6 bases). This CDR3 is built from 15 residues. V was pared by 4 bases and J by 5 bases, with 20 bases between. Per the germline V gene, CDR1 is GTSNPN and CDR2 is SVGIG (reference sequence).

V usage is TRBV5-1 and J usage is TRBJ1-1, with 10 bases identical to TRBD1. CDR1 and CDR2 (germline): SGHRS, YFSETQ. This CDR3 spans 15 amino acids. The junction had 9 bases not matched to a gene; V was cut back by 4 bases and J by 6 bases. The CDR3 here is CASSTSGTGAPEAFF. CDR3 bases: TGCGCCAGCAGCACCTCCGGGACAGGGGCGCCTGAAGCTTTCTTT.

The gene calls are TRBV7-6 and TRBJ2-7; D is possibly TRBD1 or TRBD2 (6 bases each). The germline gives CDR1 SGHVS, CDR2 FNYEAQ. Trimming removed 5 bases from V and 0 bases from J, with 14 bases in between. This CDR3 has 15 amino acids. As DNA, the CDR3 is TGTGCCAGCAGCCCAGGGACGGGGGCCTCCTACGAGCAGTACTTC. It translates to CASSPGTGASYEQYF.

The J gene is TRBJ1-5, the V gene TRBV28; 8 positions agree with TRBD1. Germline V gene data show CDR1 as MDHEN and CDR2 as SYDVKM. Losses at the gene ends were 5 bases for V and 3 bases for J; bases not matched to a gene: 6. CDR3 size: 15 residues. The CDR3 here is CASSPRTGPNQPQHF. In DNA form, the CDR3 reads TGTGCCAGCAGTCCGCGGACAGGGCCCAATCAGCCCCAGCATTTT.

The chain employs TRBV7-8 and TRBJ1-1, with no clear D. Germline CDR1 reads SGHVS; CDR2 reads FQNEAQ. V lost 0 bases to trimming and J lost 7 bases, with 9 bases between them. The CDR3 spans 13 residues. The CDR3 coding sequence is TGTGCCAGCAGCTTAGCAGGAGGTATTGAAGCTTTCTTT. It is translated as CASSLAGGIEAFF.

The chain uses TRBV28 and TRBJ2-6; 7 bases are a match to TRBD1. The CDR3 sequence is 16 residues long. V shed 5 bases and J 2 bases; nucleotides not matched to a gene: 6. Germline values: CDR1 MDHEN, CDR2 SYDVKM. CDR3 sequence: CASSRGQLAGANVLTF. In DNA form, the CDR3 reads TGTGCCAGCAGTAGGGGGCAATTAGCTGGGGCCAACGTCCTGACTTTC.

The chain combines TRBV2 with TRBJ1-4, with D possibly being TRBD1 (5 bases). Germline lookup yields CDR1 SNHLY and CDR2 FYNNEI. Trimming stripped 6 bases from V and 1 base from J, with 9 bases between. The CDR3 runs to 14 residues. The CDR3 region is CASRGGVTNEKLFF. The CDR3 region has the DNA TGTGCCAGCAGGGGGGGGGTAACTAATGAAAAACTGTTTTTT.

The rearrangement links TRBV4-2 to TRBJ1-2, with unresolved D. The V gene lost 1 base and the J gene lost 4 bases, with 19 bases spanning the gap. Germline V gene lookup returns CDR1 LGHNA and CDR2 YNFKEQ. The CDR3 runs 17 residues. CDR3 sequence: CASSQVSGEMIVYGYTF. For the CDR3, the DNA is TGTGCCAGCAGCCAAGTCAGCGGGGAAATGATCGTCTATGGCTACACCTTC.

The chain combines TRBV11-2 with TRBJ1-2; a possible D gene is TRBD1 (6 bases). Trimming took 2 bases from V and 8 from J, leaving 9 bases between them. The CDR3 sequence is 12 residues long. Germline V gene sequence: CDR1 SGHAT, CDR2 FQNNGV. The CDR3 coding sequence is TGTGCCAGCAGCTTACCAGGGGAAGGCTACACCTTC. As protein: CASSLPGEGYTF.

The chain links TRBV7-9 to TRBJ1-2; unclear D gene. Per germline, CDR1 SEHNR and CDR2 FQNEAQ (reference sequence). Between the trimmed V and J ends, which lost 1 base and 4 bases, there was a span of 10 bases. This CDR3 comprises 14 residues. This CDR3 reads CASSLGVGFYGYTF. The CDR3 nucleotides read TGTGCCAGCAGCTTAGGGGTGGGCTTCTATGGCTACACCTTC.

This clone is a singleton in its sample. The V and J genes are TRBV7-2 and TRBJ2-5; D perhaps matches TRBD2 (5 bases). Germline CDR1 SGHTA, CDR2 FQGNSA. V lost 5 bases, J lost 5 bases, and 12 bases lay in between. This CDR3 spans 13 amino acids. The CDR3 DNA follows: TGTGCCAGCAGCAACCGGGATGGGGAGACCCAGTACTTC. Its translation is CASSNRDGETQYF.

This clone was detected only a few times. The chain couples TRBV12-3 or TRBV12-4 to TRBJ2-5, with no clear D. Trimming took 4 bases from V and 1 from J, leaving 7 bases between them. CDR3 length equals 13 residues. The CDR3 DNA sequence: TGTGCCAGCAGTTGGACCCCCCAAGAGACCCAGTACTTC. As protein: CASSWTPQETQYF.

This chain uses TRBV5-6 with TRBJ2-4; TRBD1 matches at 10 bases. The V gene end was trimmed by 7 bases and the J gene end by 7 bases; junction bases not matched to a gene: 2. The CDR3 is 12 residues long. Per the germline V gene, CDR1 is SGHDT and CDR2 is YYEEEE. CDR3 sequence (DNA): TGTGCCAGCGGACAGGGGGGGAACATTCAGTACTTC. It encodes CASGQGGNIQYF.

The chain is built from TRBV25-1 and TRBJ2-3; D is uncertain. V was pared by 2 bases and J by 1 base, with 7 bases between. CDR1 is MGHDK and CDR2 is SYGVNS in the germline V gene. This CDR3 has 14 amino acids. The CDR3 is CASSERKGTDTQYF. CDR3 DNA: TGTGCCAGCAGTGAACGGAAGGGCACAGATACGCAGTATTTT. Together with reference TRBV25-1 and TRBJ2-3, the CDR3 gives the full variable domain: EADIYQTPRYLVIGTGKKITLECSQTMGHDKMYWYQQDPGMELHLIHYSYGVNSTEKGDLSSESTVSRIRTEHFPLTLESARPSHTSQYLCASSERKGTDTQYFGPGTRLTVL.

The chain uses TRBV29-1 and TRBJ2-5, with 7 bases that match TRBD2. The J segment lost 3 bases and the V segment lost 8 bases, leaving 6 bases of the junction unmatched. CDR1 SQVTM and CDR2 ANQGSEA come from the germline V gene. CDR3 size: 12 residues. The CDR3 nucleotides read TGCAGCAGCCGCGGGGGTGAAGAGACCCAGTACTTC. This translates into CSSRGGEETQYF.

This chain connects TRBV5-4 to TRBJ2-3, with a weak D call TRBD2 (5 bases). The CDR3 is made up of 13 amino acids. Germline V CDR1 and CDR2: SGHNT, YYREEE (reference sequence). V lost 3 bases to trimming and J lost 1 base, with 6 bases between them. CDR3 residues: CASSSRGTDTQYF. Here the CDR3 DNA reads TGTGCCAGCAGCTCGCGGGGCACAGATACGCAGTATTTT.

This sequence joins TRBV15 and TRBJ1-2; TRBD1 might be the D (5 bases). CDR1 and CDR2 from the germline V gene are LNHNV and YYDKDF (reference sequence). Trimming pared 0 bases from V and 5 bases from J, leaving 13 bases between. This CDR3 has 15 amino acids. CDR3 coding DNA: TGTGCCACCAGCAGAGATCGAGGGACGGATTATGGCTACACCTTC. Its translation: CATSRDRGTDYGYTF.

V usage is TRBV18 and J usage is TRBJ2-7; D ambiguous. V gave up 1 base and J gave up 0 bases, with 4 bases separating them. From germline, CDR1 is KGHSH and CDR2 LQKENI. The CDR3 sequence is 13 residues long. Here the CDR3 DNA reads TGTGCCAGCTCACCACAGGGCTCCTACGAGCAGTACTTC. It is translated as CASSPQGSYEQYF. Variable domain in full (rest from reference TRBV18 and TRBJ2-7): NAGVMQNPRHLVRRRGQEARLRCSPMKGHSHVYWYRQLPEEGLKFMVYLQKENIIDESGMPKERFSAEFPKEGPSILRIQQVVRGDSAAYFCASSPQGSYEQYFGPGTRLTVT.

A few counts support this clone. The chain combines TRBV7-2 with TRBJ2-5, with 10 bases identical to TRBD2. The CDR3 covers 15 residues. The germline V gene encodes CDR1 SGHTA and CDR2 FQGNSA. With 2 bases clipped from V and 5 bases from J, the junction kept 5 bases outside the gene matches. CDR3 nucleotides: TGTGCCAGCAGCTTACCAGCGGGGGGGGCGGAGACCCAGTACTTC. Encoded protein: CASSLPAGGAETQYF.